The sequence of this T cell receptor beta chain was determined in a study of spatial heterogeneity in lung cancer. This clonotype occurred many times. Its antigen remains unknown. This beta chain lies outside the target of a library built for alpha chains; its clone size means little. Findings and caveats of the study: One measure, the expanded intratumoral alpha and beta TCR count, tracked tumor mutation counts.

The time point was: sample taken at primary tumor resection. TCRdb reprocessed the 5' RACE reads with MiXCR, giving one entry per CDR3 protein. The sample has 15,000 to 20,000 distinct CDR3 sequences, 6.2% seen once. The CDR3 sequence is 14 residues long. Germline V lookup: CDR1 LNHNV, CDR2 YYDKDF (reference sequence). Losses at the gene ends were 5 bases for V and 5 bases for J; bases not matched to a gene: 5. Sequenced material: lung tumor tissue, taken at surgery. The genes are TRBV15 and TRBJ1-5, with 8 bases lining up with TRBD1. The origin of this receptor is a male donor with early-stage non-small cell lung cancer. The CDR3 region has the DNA TGTGCCACCAGCCGGCCACAGGGGGATCAGCCCCAGCATTTT. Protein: CATSRPQGDQPQHF.